The 5 T cell receptor beta chains below come from one sample, sequenced in a study of neurological immune-mediated disorders. As for time point: longitudinal time-point 1 (baseline). One entry per CDR3 protein, called by TCRdb with MiXCR from the 5' RACE reads. The table has over 55,000 distinct CDR3 sequences, roughly 10% seen once. Specimen: PBMCs. The source is a male donor with HTLV-1-associated myelopathy (HAM/TSP).

This clonotype has at least ten counts. This chain links TRBV7-2 with TRBJ1-1, with D uncertain. This CDR3 spans 13 amino acids. Deletions cut 2 bases from V and 5 bases from J, with 9 bases between. The germline CDR1 and CDR2 sequences are SGHTA and FQGNSA. This chain's CDR3 is CASSLREVTEAFF. The DNA of the CDR3 is TGTGCCAGCAGCTTACGTGAGGTAACTGAAGCTTTCTTT.

The table lists this clonotype with many counts. V usage is TRBV6-2 or TRBV6-3 and J usage is TRBJ2-5; 11 bases fit TRBD1. The germline V gene encodes CDR1 MNHEY and CDR2 SVGEGT. V was pared by 5 bases and J by 4 bases, with 6 bases of the junction left unmatched. This CDR3 has 15 residues. The CDR3 spells CASSTRTGGRETQYF. CDR3 nucleotides: TGTGCCAGCAGTACACGGACAGGGGGCAGAGAGACCCAGTACTTC.

Concerning this clonotype itself: A junction end diverges from the germline sequence, so it may reflect a read error. The V gene is TRBV6-1, the J gene TRBJ2-7; D unclear. The CDR3 covers 10 residues. The germline CDR1 and CDR2 sequences are MNHNS and SASEGT. CDR3 DNA sequence: TGTGCCAGTAGTATCTACGAGCTGTACTTC. This codes for CASSIYELYF.

This clonotype has a count of ten or more. V and J are TRBV5-1 and TRBJ1-1, with 12 positions matching TRBD1. The CDR3 spans 18 residues. V shed 0 bases, J shed 3 bases, and the junction held 9 bases outside the gene matches. CDR1 and CDR2 (germline): SGHRS, YFSETQ. The CDR3 nucleotides read TGCGCCAGCAGCTTGGCCGGGATCGGGACAGGGGGCGACACTGAAGCTTTCTTT. It encodes CASSLAGIGTGGDTEAFF.

As concerns this clonotype: Being one base from a much bigger clone, this may be a read error. The J gene is TRBJ1-2, the V gene TRBV15; D is possibly TRBD1 (6 bases). CDR3 length equals 14 residues. Per germline, CDR1 LNHNV and CDR2 YYDKDF (reference sequence). Trimming removed 5 bases from V and 5 bases from J, with 15 bases in between. The DNA of the CDR3 is TGTGCCACCAGCTACAGGGATAGATGGTATGGCTACACCTTC. Its protein product is CATSYRDRWYGYTF. The full variable domain, with the rest looked up from reference TRBV15 and TRBJ1-2, is DAMVIQNPRYQVTQFGKPVTLSCSQTLNHNVMYWYQQKSSQAPKLLFHYYDKDFNNEADTPDNFQSRRPNTSFCFLDIRSPGLGDTAMYLCATSYRDRWYGYTFGSGTRLTVV.